These 6 T cell receptor beta chains were all obtained from the same sample, sequenced in a study of regulatory T cells in long-lasting Graves disease. Time point described: newly diagnosed GD, antithyroid drugs for less than 3 months. RNA isolated from PBMCs was used to make the TCR library. Relying on iRepertoire HTBI primers and Arm-PCR of CDR3 regions, the team built TCR beta libraries. TCRdb independently ran MiXCR on the multiplex PCR reads; one entry per CDR3 protein. The sample has about 450,000 distinct CDR3 sequences, about a sixth seen once. These same records also appear under a second study, on T cells in Graves' hyperthyroidism and ophthalmopathy.

The sequences come from peripheral blood mononuclear cells (PBMCs), collected at new diagnosis, from a patient treated with antithyroid drugs. These receptor sequences come from a woman aged 25-40 years with Graves disease.

Ten or more counts support this clonotype. V and J are TRBV10-2 and TRBJ2-7, with 10 positions matching TRBD2. V trimming: 6 bases; J trimming: 1 base; junction bases outside the gene matches: 3. The CDR3 has 14 amino acids. Germline CDR1 is WSHSY and CDR2 is SAAADI. The CDR3 DNA reads as TGCGCCAGCAGGCCTAGCGGGAGTTCCTACGAGCAGTACTTC. It yields the protein CASRPSGSSYEQYF.

This clonotype has a handful of counts. The chain is built from TRBV20-1 and TRBJ2-1; no firm D call. Germline lookup yields CDR1 DFQATT and CDR2 SNEGSKA (reference sequence). The CDR3 extends over 14 amino acids. Trimming shortened V by 4 bases and J by 8 bases, and 18 bases separated the two germline ends. The CDR3: CSATQWLREDEQFF. As DNA, the CDR3 is TGCAGTGCTACCCAATGGTTACGTGAGGATGAGCAGTTCTTC.

As to this clonotype: A read error is possible here, since a much larger clone lies one base away. This sequence joins TRBV7-3 and TRBJ2-1; possible D gene TRBD1, 6 bases. This CDR3 spans 16 amino acids. The V gene's germline CDR1 is SGHTA and CDR2 FQGTGA. Trimming removed 0 bases from V and 0 bases from J, with 9 bases in between. CDR3 loop: CASSLTQGVSYNEQFF. The DNA of the CDR3 is TGTGCCAGCAGCTTAACACAGGGCGTCTCCTACAATGAGCAGTTCTTC.

Comment on this clonotype: Given a much more abundant clone one base away, this may be a read error. The CDR3 here is CASGTGAWREQYF. DNA of the CDR3: TGTGCCAGCGGAACCGGGGCTTGGCGCGAGCAGTACTTC. This chain links TRBV11-2 with TRBJ2-7; D is tentatively TRBD1 or TRBD2 (5 bases each). CDR1 is SGHAT, CDR2 FQNNGV, per germline. The V gene lost 8 bases and the J gene lost 6 bases, with 17 bases spanning the gap. The CDR3 is 13 residues long.

The sample holds a few counts of this clonotype. The gene calls are TRBV7-3 and TRBJ2-1; 8 bases map to TRBD2. From germline, CDR1 is SGHTA and CDR2 FQGTGA. This CDR3 is built from 15 residues. The V and J ends lost 3 bases and 8 bases, in that order; junction bases with no gene match: 9. CDR3 in DNA: TGTGCCAGCAGCTTCCTAGGGACTAGTGCCGATGAGCAGTTCTTC. It is translated as CASSFLGTSADEQFF.

In its sample, this clonotype was seen many times. The chain recombines TRBV5-1 with TRBJ2-1, with 9 nucleotides matching TRBD2. J gave up 10 bases and V 3 bases, and 5 bases lay outside the gene matches. There are 13 residues in the CDR3. Germline lookup yields CDR1 SGHRS and CDR2 YFSETQ. This CDR3 reads CASSSIAGVEQFF. As DNA, the CDR3 is TGCGCCAGCAGCTCTATAGCGGGAGTGGAGCAGTTCTTC.